Shown below are 30 T cell receptor beta chains from a single sample sequenced in a study of cytomegalovirus exposure and HLA in healthy donors. Primers: 60 Vbeta forward and 13 Jbeta reverse. The protocol was immunoSEQ multiplex PCR, while the TCRdb copy is restricted to in-frame clones and leaves out a portion. The sample includes about 170,000 clones, over 70% of them seen just once. The specimen sequenced was PBMCs. The source of these receptors is a boy aged 2 to 9 in good health and CMV-seronegative.

The J gene is TRBJ2-5, the V gene TRBV9; D is perhaps TRBD1 (6 bases). Germline CDR1 is SGDLS and CDR2 is YYNGEE. The V end was cut by 0 bases, the J end by 5 bases, with 14 bases between. The CDR3 runs to 15 residues. In DNA form, the CDR3 reads TGTGCCAGCAGCGTAGACGTGGGGACAAGGGAGACCCAGTACTTC. It encodes CASSVDVGTRETQYF. The variable domain in full, completed from reference TRBV9 and TRBJ2-5, reads DSGVTQTPKHLITATGQRVTLRCSPRSGDLSVYWYQQSLDQGLQFLIQYYNGEERAKGNILERFSAQQFPDLHSELNLSSLELGDSALYFCASSVDVGTRETQYFGPGTRLLVL.

The chain links TRBV9 to TRBJ2-2; 8 nucleotides align to TRBD1. The CDR3 totals 19 residues. V lost 0 bases, J lost 0 bases, and 10 bases stayed unmatched. Germline V gives CDR1 SGDLS, CDR2 YYNGEE. CDR3 sequence (DNA): TGTGCCAGCAGCGTAGTTCCCACTGGACAGGGCCCGAACACCGGGGAGCTGTTTTTT. Protein product: CASSVVPTGQGPNTGELFF.

V usage is TRBV6-6 and J usage is TRBJ2-1; TRBD1 aligns across 9 bases. The CDR3 sequence is 15 residues long. Germline V gene data show CDR1 as MNHNY and CDR2 as SVGAGI (reference sequence). V shed 3 bases and J 6 bases; nucleotides not matched to a gene: 6. The CDR3 DNA sequence: TGTGCCAGCAGTTATCTTGGGACAGGGATCAATGAGCAGTTCTTC. It specifies CASSYLGTGINEQFF.

V usage is TRBV19 and J usage is TRBJ1-4; D is unresolved. Trimming left V 7 bases short and J 11 bases short, with 23 bases between. This CDR3 comprises 15 residues. CDR1 is LNHDA and CDR2 is SQIVND in the germline V gene (reference sequence). The DNA for the CDR3 is TGTGCCAGTACCCGTACCGGACCTATCGGGAGGAAACTGTTTTTT. It specifies CASTRTGPIGRKLFF. Full variable domain (missing parts from reference TRBV19 and TRBJ1-4): DGGITQSPKYLFRKEGQNVTLSCEQNLNHDAMYWYRQDPGQGLRLIYYSQIVNDFQKGDIAEGYSVSREKKESFPLTVTSAQKNPTAFYLCASTRTGPIGRKLFFGSGTQLSVL.

The chain joins TRBV5-4 to TRBJ2-3, with TRBD2 identical over 9 bases. CDR1 and CDR2 from the germline V gene are SGHNT and YYREEE (reference sequence). The ends lost 7 bases at V and 6 bases at J; junction bases unmatched: 9. This CDR3 region has 14 residues. Here the CDR3 DNA reads TGTGCCAGCGGGGGCGGGAGGGCCTGGGATACGCAGTATTTT. This codes for CASGGGRAWDTQYF.

This sequence joins TRBV19 and TRBJ2-7; 9 bases match TRBD2. The CDR3 is 14 residues long. Germline CDR1 reads LNHDA; CDR2 reads SQIVND (reference sequence). V lost 3 bases and J lost 4; bases outside the gene matches: 4. Here the CDR3 DNA reads TGTGCCAGTAGTATTGGGACTAGCCAATACGAGCAGTACTTC. As protein: CASSIGTSQYEQYF.

The J gene is TRBJ1-2, the V gene TRBV9, with TRBD1 as a possible D gene (5 bases). Germline V CDR1 and CDR2: SGDLS, YYNGEE. V lost 1 base, J lost 4 bases, and 8 bases lay in between. This CDR3 contains 13 residues. The CDR3 loop is CASSVSGFYGYTF. CDR3 bases: TGTGCCAGCAGCGTATCAGGGTTCTATGGCTACACCTTC.

The V gene is TRBV5-6, the J gene TRBJ1-4, with D tentatively TRBD1 (5 bases). CDR1 and CDR2 from the germline V gene are SGHDT and YYEEEE. V was cut by 0 bases and J by 11 bases, with 11 bases left in between. The CDR3 totals 13 residues. The CDR3 protein is CASSLARVGKLFF. The DNA of the CDR3 is TGTGCCAGCAGCTTGGCCAGGGTCGGGAAACTGTTTTTT.

The chain combines TRBV9 with TRBJ2-5; TRBD2 matches at 7 bases. V was clipped by 0 bases and J by 1 base; unmatched bases: 3. The CDR3 extends over 15 amino acids. Per the germline V gene, CDR1 is SGDLS and CDR2 is YYNGEE. The CDR3 loop is CASSVDPGGQETQYF. Written as DNA, the CDR3 is TGTGCCAGCAGCGTAGACCCGGGGGGCCAAGAGACCCAGTACTTC. Based on the CDR3 plus reference TRBV9 and TRBJ2-5, the full variable domain is DSGVTQTPKHLITATGQRVTLRCSPRSGDLSVYWYQQSLDQGLQFLIQYYNGEERAKGNILERFSAQQFPDLHSELNLSSLELGDSALYFCASSVDPGGQETQYFGPGTRLLVL.

The chain links TRBV7-2 to TRBJ2-1, with D perhaps matching TRBD2 (6 bases). Trimming pared 4 bases from V and 9 bases from J, leaving 16 bases between. CDR1 and CDR2 from the germline V gene are SGHTA and FQGNSA. This CDR3 region has 14 residues. The CDR3 reads CASSSGGMAAEQFF. The CDR3 coding sequence is TGTGCCAGCAGCTCCGGGGGTATGGCAGCTGAGCAGTTCTTC.

The V and J genes are TRBV9 and TRBJ1-2; TRBD1 matches at 7 bases. V gave up 3 bases and J gave up 1 base; unmatched junction bases: 6. The CDR3 length is 15 residues. CDR1 and CDR2 from the germline V gene are SGDLS and YYNGEE. The CDR3 DNA sequence: TGTGCCAGCAGCGGGAGACAGGGAGTTAACTATGGCTACACCTTC. This encodes CASSGRQGVNYGYTF.

The gene calls are TRBV7-2 and TRBJ1-2; maybe TRBD1 (6 bases). This CDR3 spans 15 amino acids. The germline V gene has CDR1 SGHTA and CDR2 FQGNSA. V lost 4 bases and J lost 6, with 18 bases in between. CDR3 sequence (DNA): TGTGCCAGCAGCTCCTATTACAGGGTAGGAAATGGCTACACCTTC. It yields the protein CASSSYYRVGNGYTF.

V and J are TRBV19 and TRBJ2-1; 11 nucleotides line up with TRBD2. V was clipped by 3 bases and J by 3 bases; unmatched bases: 1. The CDR3 consists of 15 residues. Germline CDR1 LNHDA, CDR2 SQIVND (reference sequence). The CDR3 region has the DNA TGTGCCAGTAGTATCGGGACTAGCGGCTACAATGAGCAGTTCTTC. Translation: CASSIGTSGYNEQFF.

This clone was counted once. This sequence joins TRBV29-1 and TRBJ2-7; D is possibly TRBD2 (5 bases). With 1 base removed from V and 4 bases from J, the gap between germline ends came to 11 bases. The CDR3 sequence is 13 residues long. The germline gives CDR1 SQVTM, CDR2 ANQGSEA. The CDR3 loop is CSVEVEVGYEQYV. For the CDR3, the DNA is TGCAGCGTTGAAGTGGAGGTAGGTTACGAGCAGTACGTC.

The J gene is TRBJ2-5, the V gene TRBV14, with TRBD1 matching 10 bases. Germline V gene lookup returns CDR1 SGHDN and CDR2 FVKESK. J was trimmed by 5 bases and V by 0 bases; bases with no gene match: 9. The CDR3 is 17 residues long. The CDR3 loop is CASSQDSGQGRRETQYF. The CDR3 bases are TGTGCCAGCAGCCAAGACTCGGGACAGGGGAGGCGGGAGACCCAGTACTTC.

The rearrangement uses TRBV4-1 and TRBJ2-5; 9 nucleotides match TRBD1. The germline V gene has CDR1 MGHRA and CDR2 YSYEKL. V was pared by 6 bases and J by 4 bases, with 9 bases of the junction left unmatched. This CDR3 has 15 residues. This CDR3 reads CASSSGTGFLETQYF. The CDR3, as DNA: TGCGCCAGCAGTTCCGGGACAGGGTTTTTAGAGACCCAGTACTTC.

This chain uses TRBV6-5 with TRBJ1-1; 8 nucleotides match TRBD1. Germline V lookup: CDR1 MNHEY, CDR2 SVGAGI. The CDR3 is made up of 14 amino acids. V lost 9 bases, J lost 0 bases, and 6 bases stayed unmatched. Written as DNA, the CDR3 is TGTGCCAGTAAACGGACAGGGATGAACACTGAAGCTTTCTTT. Translating it yields CASKRTGMNTEAFF.

The table lists this clone with a few counts. This chain links TRBV7-8 with TRBJ2-2; no clear D gene. Germline CDR1 SGHVS, CDR2 FQNEAQ. The CDR3 spans 13 residues. The V end lost 1 base, the J end lost 7 bases, and 7 bases lay between the germline ends. The CDR3 reads CASSLGASGELFF. The CDR3 nucleotides read TGTGCCAGCAGCTTAGGGGCCAGCGGGGAGCTGTTTTTT. Drawing the rest from reference TRBV7-8 and TRBJ2-2, the complete variable domain is GAGVSQSPRYKVAKRGQDVALRCDPISGHVSLFWYQQALGQGPEFLTYFQNEAQLDKSGLPSDRFFAERPEGSVSTLKIQRTQQEDSAVYLCASSLGASGELFFGEGSRLTVL.

CDR3 bases: TGTGCCAGCAGCGGTTCGGGGGGTGACATTCAGTACTTC. It is translated as CASSGSGGDIQYF. V and J are TRBV7-2 and TRBJ2-4; 7 bases match TRBD2. This CDR3 spans 13 amino acids. Looked up from germline, CDR1 is SGHTA and CDR2 is FQGNSA. Trimming removed 5 bases from V and 8 bases from J; junction bases left unmatched: 6.

For the CDR3, the DNA is TGTGCCAGCAGCAAATGTTTTAGCGGGGGCCCCACAGATACGCAGTATTTT. The encoded protein is CASSKCFSGGPTDTQYF. The rearrangement joins TRBV21-1 to TRBJ2-3; the table's D call TRBD2 went unverified against the DNA. TRBV21-1 is a listed pseudogene. The CDR3 consists of 17 residues.

The gene calls are TRBV6-6 and TRBJ2-2, with D possibly TRBD2 on 6 matching bases. The CDR3 is 15 amino acids. Germline values: CDR1 MNHNY, CDR2 SVGAGI (reference sequence). V dropped 2 bases and J dropped 6 bases, with 13 bases sitting between them. CDR3 residues: CASSYGQGGPGELFF. The DNA of the CDR3 is TGTGCCAGCAGTTACGGGCAGGGAGGTCCCGGGGAGCTGTTTTTT.

The CDR3 sequence: CASSIKLEGYTF. CDR3 nucleotides: TGTGCCAGTAGTATTAAGCTGGAGGGCTACACCTTC. V gene TRBV19 combines with J gene TRBJ1-2; D ambiguous. V lost 3 bases and J lost 8, with 10 bases in between. Per germline, CDR1 LNHDA and CDR2 SQIVND (reference sequence). The CDR3 sequence is 12 residues long.

This chain connects TRBV28 to TRBJ1-3, with a weak D call TRBD1 (5 bases). With 4 bases removed from V and 3 bases from J, the gap between germline ends came to 10 bases. CDR3 length: 14 residues. The V gene's germline CDR1 is MDHEN and CDR2 SYDVKM. The CDR3 DNA sequence: TGTGCCAGCAGTTCCCCGGGGGGTGGAAACACCATATATTTT. This codes for CASSSPGGGNTIYF. Drawing the rest from reference TRBV28 and TRBJ1-3, the complete variable domain is DVKVTQSSRYLVKRTGEKVFLECVQDMDHENMFWYRQDPGLGLRLIYFSYDVKMKEKGDIPEGYSVSREKKERFSLILESASTNQTSMYLCASSSPGGGNTIYFGEGSWLTVV.

The chain carries TRBV11-3 and TRBJ2-5; D possibly corresponds to TRBD2 (7 bases). Trimming removed 6 bases from V and 1 base from J, with 27 bases in between. This CDR3 is 19 amino acids long. Germline CDR1 reads SGHNT; CDR2 reads YENEEA. Here the CDR3 reads CASSSTHLEQGGFQETQYF. The CDR3 DNA reads as TGTGCCAGCAGTTCCACCCACCTTGAACAGGGAGGGTTCCAAGAGACCCAGTACTTC.

V is TRBV12-5 and J is TRBJ2-1; TRBD2 might be the D (6 bases). From germline, CDR1 is LGHNT and CDR2 FRNRAP. The CDR3 contains 13 residues. Trimming removed 6 bases from V and 1 base from J, with 7 bases in between. The CDR3 sequence is CASGAGSYNEQFF. The DNA for the CDR3 is TGTGCTAGTGGGGCGGGGTCCTACAATGAGCAGTTCTTC.

This chain links TRBV7-2 with TRBJ2-1; perhaps TRBD1 as D (6 bases). This CDR3 spans 14 amino acids. The germline gives CDR1 SGHTA, CDR2 FQGNSA. V was pared by 3 bases and J by 8 bases, with 14 bases between. In nucleotides, the CDR3 is TGTGCCAGCAGCTTCTATACAGGGAATTATGAGCAGTTCTTC. Protein sequence: CASSFYTGNYEQFF.

V gene TRBV29-1 combines with J gene TRBJ2-1; the match to TRBD2 covers 9 bases. Germline V CDR1 and CDR2: SQVTM, ANQGSEA. Losses at the gene ends were 1 base for V and 10 bases for J; bases not matched to a gene: 2. The CDR3 totals 12 residues. The CDR3 DNA reads TGCAGCGTTGAAGCGCTAGCGGGAGAGCAGTTCTTC. Translating it yields CSVEALAGEQFF.

This chain connects TRBV4-3 to TRBJ2-1, with TRBD2 identical over 7 bases. The CDR3 spans 14 residues. The V gene's germline CDR1 is LGHNA and CDR2 YSLEER. After removal of 0 bases from V and 7 bases from J, the junction contained 3 bases not matched to a gene. CDR3 in amino acids: CASSQDRGLNEQFF. In nucleotides, the CDR3 is TGCGCCAGCAGCCAAGACCGGGGACTAAATGAGCAGTTCTTC.

The chain joins TRBV7-8 to TRBJ1-1; 8 bases are a match to TRBD1. J gave up 6 bases and V 2 bases, and 8 bases lay outside the gene matches. Germline-derived CDR1 and CDR2 are SGHVS and FQNEAQ. The CDR3 is 15 amino acids. CDR3: CASSLPDRGGPEAFF. The CDR3 region has the DNA TGTGCCAGCAGCTTACCCGACAGGGGTGGCCCTGAAGCTTTCTTT.

This clone came up once. This sequence joins TRBV29-1 and TRBJ2-4, with 10 bases that match TRBD2. J was trimmed by 0 bases and V by 7 bases; bases with no gene match: 6. Germline CDR1 reads SQVTM; CDR2 reads ANQGSEA. The CDR3 sequence is 15 residues long. This CDR3 is CSAAIAGGAKNIQYF. The CDR3 DNA reads TGCAGCGCCGCGATAGCGGGAGGAGCCAAAAACATTCAGTACTTC.